Judged by abundance, the clone carrying this T cell receptor beta chain is medium-sized. Antigen unknown. This sample is drawn from a study of T and B cells in COVID-19 patients. BIOMED2 TRB-A/B primer pools were used in multiplex TRB PCR. TCRdb re-called the multiplex PCR reads with MiXCR, one entry per CDR3 protein. The profile shows some 3,100 distinct CDR3 sequences, about 23% of them singletons. Germline CDR1 is DFQATT and CDR2 is SNEGSKA (reference sequence). V was pared by 3 bases and J by 1 base, with 9 bases between. The length of the CDR3 is 14 residues. From blood, roughly 250-550 ng of genomic DNA served as TRB template. Notes on the study in general: Highly clonal in active COVID-19, TRB repertoires exceeded healthy-donor diversity and richness at recovery. The recovered cohort had about 2,300 exclusive TCR clusters, including a few dozen low generation probability clusters.

This TCR was sampled from a human donor with active COVID-19. This rearrangement joins TRBV20-1 to TRBJ2-2, with no clear D. The specimen was blood. Written as DNA, the CDR3 is TGCAGTGCTAGTAGGCAACAGAACACCGGGGAGCTGTTTTTT. Its protein product is CSASRQQNTGELFF.